A selection of T cell receptor beta chains follows, all from one sample in a study of naive and memory T cell subsets. TCRdb analysed the UMI-ligation and nested PCR reads with MiXCR anew, one entry per CDR3 protein. This sample has 150,000 or so distinct CDR3 sequences; 20% to 25% occur once, and the top ten carry roughly 0.1%. The sample consisted of naive CD4+ T cells from blood. Receptor source: a human donor in good health. The CDR3 runs from the conserved cysteine through the conserved F or W. The D gene is left open where the match is weak. Clone size is shown for a subset of rows, as once, few, many or a class of expanded clone.

.	TRBV6-2/TRBV6-3	TRBJ2-5	TRBD1	TGTGCCAGTGGTACAGGGGAAGAGACCCAGTACTTC	CASGTGEETQYF
few	TRBV28	TRBJ2-1	TRBD2	TGTGCCAGCAGTTCCGCGGGGGAGCCGTCCCATGAGCAGTTCTTC	CASSSAGEPSHEQFF
few	TRBV27	TRBJ1-4	TRBD1	TGTGCCAGCAGTCCCAACAGGGGGGCTGAAAAACTGTTTTTT	CASSPNRGAEKLFF
.	TRBV7-2	TRBJ2-5	.	TGTGCCAGCAGGGGGCTGGGCCAAGAGACCCAGTACTTC	CASRGLGQETQYF
.	TRBV20-1	TRBJ2-6	.	TGCAGTGCTAGTTTGGGCCGCTTTGGGGCCAACGTCCTGACTTTC	CSASLGRFGANVLTF
.	TRBV6-5	TRBJ2-4	.	TGTGCCAGCAGTTACTCTGGAGCCAAAAACATTCAGTACTTC	CASSYSGAKNIQYF
.	TRBV5-1	TRBJ2-4	.	TGCGCCAGCAGCTTGGCCGTACTAGCCGGCATTCAGTACTTC	CASSLAVLAGIQYF
few	TRBV7-9	TRBJ2-1	TRBD2	TGTGCCAGCAGCTTCCTGACTAGCCATGAGCAGTTCTTC	CASSFLTSHEQFF
few	TRBV6-5	TRBJ2-1	.	TGTGCCAGCAGTAACGGCGGAGCGAGGAATGAGCAGTTCTTC	CASSNGGARNEQFF
.	TRBV4-3	TRBJ2-7	.	TGCGCCAGCAGCCAAGGAGAAAGGGGGGCCGAGCAGTACTTC	CASSQGERGAEQYF
few	TRBV18	TRBJ1-1	.	TGTGCCAGCTCACTCGGGTTGGTACTTGGACTGGGGGACACTGAAGCTTTCTTT	CASSLGLVLGLGDTEAFF
few	TRBV5-1	TRBJ1-4	.	TGCGCCAGCAGCTCCCAGGATTTGGGGTATAATGAAAAACTGTTTTTT	CASSSQDLGYNEKLFF
.	TRBV10-3	TRBJ2-3	.	TGTGCCACCAGCGGTCGCACAGATACGCAGTATTTT	CATSGRTDTQYF
few	TRBV6-2/TRBV6-3	TRBJ1-1	TRBD1	TGTGCCAGCAGAACCGCAGGGGGCGGATTCACTGAAGCTTTCTTT	CASRTAGGGFTEAFF
many	TRBV3-1	TRBJ2-1	.	TGTGCCAGCAGCCTTTCTCAGGGGCTTTACAATGAGCAGTTCTTC	CASSLSQGLYNEQFF
.	TRBV9	TRBJ2-6	.	TGTGCCAGCAGCGTAGTGGGGTCTGGGGCCAACGTCCTGACTTTC	CASSVVGSGANVLTF
.	TRBV6-2/TRBV6-3	TRBJ1-5	.	TGTGCCAGCAGTTACGGACAGAGCAATCAGCCCCAGCATTTT	CASSYGQSNQPQHF
few	TRBV5-1	TRBJ2-3	.	TGCGCCAGCAGCTTGGGAGGGGCCGATACGCAGTATTTT	CASSLGGADTQYF
.	TRBV7-8	TRBJ1-3	.	TGTGCCAGCAGCGTGGGGGCCATAGGAAACACCATATATTTT	CASSVGAIGNTIYF
few	TRBV5-1	TRBJ2-7	TRBD1	TGCGCCAGCAGCTACCAGACAGGGGACGAGCAGTACTTC	CASSYQTGDEQYF
.	TRBV18	TRBJ1-5	TRBD1	TGTGCCAGCTCACCGACAGGGTCTCAGCCCCAGCATTTT	CASSPTGSQPQHF
once	TRBV19	TRBJ1-5	.	TGTGCCAGTACCCCCCGGAGGAGGGGGGTTCGCAATCAGCCCCAGCATTTT	CASTPRRRGVRNQPQHF
many	TRBV9	TRBJ2-3	.	TGTGCCAGCAGCGTAGAAGCGAGAAGCGATACGCAGTATTTT	CASSVEARSDTQYF
few	TRBV29-1	TRBJ1-2	.	TGCAGCGCTCGGGGAGGTGACTATGGCTACACCTTC	CSARGGDYGYTF
many	TRBV20-1	TRBJ2-3	.	TGCAGTGCTAGCCCGGGGACTCTTGGAGATACGCAGTATTTT	CSASPGTLGDTQYF
.	TRBV28	TRBJ2-5	.	TGTGCCAGCAGTTCCCCGGACAGATCCCAAGAGACCCAGTACTTC	CASSSPDRSQETQYF
.	TRBV30	TRBJ2-5	.	TGTGCCTGGGGAAATGGACAGATGCAAGAGACCCAGTACTTC	CAWGNGQMQETQYF
.	TRBV6-5	TRBJ2-3	.	TGTGCCAGCAGGGGGACACTCGTCGGAACAGATACGCAGTATTTT	CASRGTLVGTDTQYF
few	TRBV28	TRBJ2-3	.	TGTGCCAGCAAGCGATTAGCGACAGATACGCAGTATTTT	CASKRLATDTQYF
.	TRBV14	TRBJ1-1	TRBD1	TGTGCCAGCAGCCGATCCGGGACAGCGCTTCCACGGTGGGCTTTCTTT	CASSRSGTALPRWAFF
many	TRBV28	TRBJ2-7	.	TGTGCCAGCAGTCCCCTTAAGTACGAGCAGTACTTC	CASSPLKYEQYF
.	TRBV5-1	TRBJ1-1	.	TGCGCCAGCAGCTTGGTTTCGGGGGAATTGGGTGAAGCTTTCTTT	CASSLVSGELGEAFF
.	TRBV4-2	TRBJ2-7	TRBD2	TGTGCCAGCAGCCAAGATCTTCGGGGGAGGGCATCGGGCGAGCAGTACTTC	CASSQDLRGRASGEQYF
few	TRBV14	TRBJ2-1	.	TGTGCCAGCAACCCTCTGCCGACGGGGCGCTCCTACAATGAGCAGTTCTTC	CASNPLPTGRSYNEQFF
.	TRBV29-1	TRBJ2-3	TRBD2	TGCAGCGTGCCTAGCGGGAGCACAGATACGCAGTATTTT	CSVPSGSTDTQYF
.	TRBV27	TRBJ1-1	TRBD1	TGTGCCAGCAGTTCGCCCCCACTACGGACAGGACCAAGGGACACTGAAGCTTTCTTT	CASSSPPLRTGPRDTEAFF
.	TRBV6-1	TRBJ2-1	.	TGTGCCAGCAGTGTGGACGAGGCAGGAGAGCAGTTCTTC	CASSVDEAGEQFF
.	TRBV7-2	TRBJ1-5	.	TGTGCCAGCAGCTTACAACCGGGACGGAGCAATCAGCCCCAGCATTTT	CASSLQPGRSNQPQHF
.	TRBV18	TRBJ2-5	.	TGTGCCAGCTCACCACTGTACAGGGAGAGCCAAGAGACCCAGTACTTC	CASSPLYRESQETQYF
few	TRBV29-1	TRBJ1-1	.	TGCAGCGTTAACCCCGCCCGCACTGAAGCTTTCTTT	CSVNPARTEAFF
few	TRBV6-2/TRBV6-3	TRBJ2-7	.	TGTGCCAGCAGTTACAAGAGGGGTAGTCCGAGAACCTCCTACGAGCAGTACTTC	CASSYKRGSPRTSYEQYF
.	TRBV14	TRBJ2-6	.	TGTGCCAGCAGCCAAGATGGGCTAGTCCTGACTTTC	CASSQDGLVLTF
.	TRBV12-3/TRBV12-4	TRBJ1-3	.	TGTGCCAGCAGTGGCTCTGGAAACACCATATATTTT	CASSGSGNTIYF
.	TRBV10-3	TRBJ2-5	TRBD1	TGTGCCATCAGTGAGTCTTTGGGACAGGGGTCCGAGACCCAGTACTTC	CAISESLGQGSETQYF
.	TRBV6-2/TRBV6-3	TRBJ2-7	TRBD2	TGTGCCAGCAAAGCCCTACTAGCGGGATTGAACGAGCAGTACTTC	CASKALLAGLNEQYF
few	TRBV19	TRBJ2-3	.	TGTGCCAGTAGTTCCGCCGGGACTCACACAGATACGCAGTATTTT	CASSSAGTHTDTQYF
.	TRBV5-1	TRBJ2-3	TRBD1	TGCGCCAGCAGCAGGGGACAGGGGACGAGCACAGATACGCAGTATTTT	CASSRGQGTSTDTQYF
.	TRBV9	TRBJ2-3	TRBD2	TGTGCCAGCAGCGACCCCGCATTTGCGGGAGGAGGAGATACGCAGTATTTT	CASSDPAFAGGGDTQYF